The clone carrying this T cell receptor (beta chain) was seen just once. The data were obtained in a study of blood T cell repertoires in COVID-19. Overall study: Acute-phase and convalescent COVID-19 samples originated in the United States, Italy and Spain. T cells, B-cell-depleted T cells, or PBMCs supplied cDNA or gDNA.

In the authors' workflow: Reference gene primer amplification yielded estimated nucleated cell counts. Repertoires were generated with immunoSEQ multiplex PCR, while TCRdb's copy carries only in-frame clones and drops some. V and J calls and clone size are given by that table; D and trimming were obtained from the DNA. The data contain about 240,000 clones, around 86% of them singletons. Sequencing was carried out using peripheral blood. This clonotype was sampled from a man aged 25-40 years who had recovered from COVID-19.

In nucleotides, the CDR3 is TGTGCCAGCAGCGCCTGGGGGGGGACGGACTCCTACGAGCAGTACTTC. Its translation is CASSAWGGTDSYEQYF. The rearrangement joins TRBV5-6 to TRBJ2-7, with TRBD2 identical over 7 bases. V was clipped by 4 bases and J by 0 bases; unmatched bases: 10. This CDR3 has 16 residues. CDR1 SGHDT and CDR2 YYEEEE come from the germline V gene.